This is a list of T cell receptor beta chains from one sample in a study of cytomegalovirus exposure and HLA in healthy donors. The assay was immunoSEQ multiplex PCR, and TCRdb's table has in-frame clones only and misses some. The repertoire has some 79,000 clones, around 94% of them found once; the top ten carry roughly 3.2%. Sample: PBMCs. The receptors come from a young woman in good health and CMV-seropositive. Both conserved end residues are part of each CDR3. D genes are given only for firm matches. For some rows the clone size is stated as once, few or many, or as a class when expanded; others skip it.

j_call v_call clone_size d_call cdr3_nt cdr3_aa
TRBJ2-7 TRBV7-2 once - TGTGCCAGCAGCCCCGTTTTAGACAGAAATCACTACGAGCAGTACTTC CASSPVLDRNHYEQYF
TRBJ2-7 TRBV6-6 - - TGTGCCAGCAGAACGGACAGATACGAGCAGTACTTC CASRTDRYEQYF
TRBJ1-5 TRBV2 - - TGTGCCAGCAGTGAAACAGCCTTAGGGCCCCAGCATTTT CASSETALGPQHF
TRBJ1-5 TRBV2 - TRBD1 TGTGCCAGCAGTCAGGACAGGGGCGGCAATCAGCCCCAGCATTTT CASSQDRGGNQPQHF
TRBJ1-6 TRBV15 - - TGTGCCACCAGCTCTCCTTTGAGAGGAGGGGATTCACCCCTCCACTTT CATSSPLRGGDSPLHF
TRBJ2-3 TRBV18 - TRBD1 TGTGCCAGCTCCTCTTGGGACCGGACAGGGAGCACAGATACGCAGTATTTT CASSSWDRTGSTDTQYF
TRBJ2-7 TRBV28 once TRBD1 TGTGCCAGCAGTTTATATGGGACAGGGGAGCGTGAGCAGTACTTC CASSLYGTGEREQYF
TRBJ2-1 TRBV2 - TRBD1 TGTGCCAGCAGTGGTTTGTTGGGGACAGGGGGGAACGAGCAGTTCTTC CASSGLLGTGGNEQFF
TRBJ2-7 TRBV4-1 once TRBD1 TGCGCCAGCAGCCAAGACAGGGGGCAGTACGAGCAGTACTTC CASSQDRGQYEQYF
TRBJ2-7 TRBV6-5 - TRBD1 TGTGCCAGTAGAACTGACGGGACAGGATCCTACGAGCAGTACTTC CASRTDGTGSYEQYF
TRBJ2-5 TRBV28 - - TGTGCCAGCAGTCCCCAGTACCAAGAGACCCAGTACTTC CASSPQYQETQYF
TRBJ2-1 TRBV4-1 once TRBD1 TGCGCCAGCAGCCAAAAGGGGGCAGGGGACCTGTCCTACAATGAGCAGTTCTTC CASSQKGAGDLSYNEQFF
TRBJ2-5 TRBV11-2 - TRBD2 TGTGCCAGCAGCTCTTTTAGCGGGGGGGCCGAGGAGACCCAGTACTTC CASSSFSGGAEETQYF
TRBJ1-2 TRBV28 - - TGTGCCAGCAGTTTAGGCAGCTCCAAGGGGGGCTACACCTTC CASSLGSSKGGYTF
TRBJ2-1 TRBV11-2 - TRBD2 TGTGCCAGCAGCTTACGTACTAGCGGGATCTCCTACAATGAGCAGTTCTTC CASSLRTSGISYNEQFF
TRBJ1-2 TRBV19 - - TGTGCCAGTAGTATTGTCTCGCGATACGGCTATGGCTACACCTTC CASSIVSRYGYGYTF
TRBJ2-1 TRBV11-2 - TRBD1 TGTGCCAGCAGCTCGGGACAGACCAATGCGGGGTTCTTC CASSSGQTNAGFF
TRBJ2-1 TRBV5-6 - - TGTGCCAGCAGCACCGAACTAGTGATGTCTGAGCAGTTCTTC CASSTELVMSEQFF
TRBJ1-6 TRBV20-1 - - TGCAGTGCTACGCCGGGGGTGGCCCTCCACTTT CSATPGVALHF